Shown below are 15 T cell receptor beta chains from a single sample sequenced in a study of TIL therapy for anti-PD-1-resistant metastatic lung cancer. The libraries were made with immunoSEQ v3. TCRdb's copy holds only in-frame clones and misses some; the assay was immunoSEQ multiplex PCR. The top ten hold 2% to 2.5% of the sample, which has about 20,000 clones, roughly 80% seen once. Specified time point: pre-treatment sample, taken before nivolumab and TIL therapy. Specimen: blood, collected at baseline. The receptors stem from a person between 25 and 79 years old with non-small cell lung cancer.

This chain joins TRBV19 and TRBJ2-3; D unresolved. CDR1 and CDR2 (germline): LNHDA, SQIVND (reference sequence). The CDR3 has 16 amino acids. Trimming stripped 3 bases from V and 2 bases from J, with 15 bases between. The CDR3 reads CASSMGSGGPTDTQYF. The DNA for the CDR3 is TGTGCCAGTAGTATGGGGTCTGGCGGACCCACAGATACGCAGTATTTT.

The V gene is TRBV11-3, the J gene TRBJ2-2; D is undetermined. Germline V gene lookup returns CDR1 SGHNT and CDR2 YENEEA. The CDR3 spans 15 residues. Between the trimmed V and J ends, which lost 3 bases and 1 base, there was a span of 9 bases. CDR3 DNA: TGTGCCAGCAGCTTTTCGCCGGGGAACACCGGGGAGCTGTTTTTT. Its translation: CASSFSPGNTGELFF.

This chain links TRBV29-1 with TRBJ2-7; TRBD2 aligns across 11 bases. V lost 3 bases, J lost 3 bases, and 1 base stayed unmatched. CDR1 and CDR2 (germline): SQVTM, ANQGSEA. This CDR3 contains 13 residues. CDR3: CSVDTSGGYEQYF. The CDR3 DNA reads as TGCAGCGTTGATACTAGCGGGGGCTACGAGCAGTACTTC.

The chain is built from TRBV4-1 and TRBJ1-1; the D gene is possibly TRBD1 (5 bases). Between the trimmed V and J ends, which lost 1 base and 3 bases, there was a span of 15 bases. This CDR3 comprises 16 residues. Germline V gene sequence: CDR1 MGHRA, CDR2 YSYEKL. CDR3 loop: CASSQAWGDIDTEAFF. In DNA, the CDR3 is TGCGCCAGCAGCCAAGCGTGGGGGGATATCGACACTGAAGCTTTCTTT.

This chain links TRBV2 with TRBJ1-4, with D unclear. V gave up 2 bases and J gave up 2 bases, with 9 bases separating them. Germline loops: CDR1 SNHLY, CDR2 FYNNEI. The CDR3 contains 15 residues. The CDR3 nucleotides read TGTGCCAGCAGTGAATTTGGGATGACTAATGAAAAACTGTTTTTT. Translating gives CASSEFGMTNEKLFF.

The rearrangement joins TRBV28 to TRBJ1-5; weak D call: TRBD1 (5 bases). The V and J ends lost 3 bases and 4 bases respectively, with 10 bases between them. Germline CDR1 MDHEN, CDR2 SYDVKM. The CDR3 has 14 amino acids. This CDR3 is CASSLNRLNQPQHF. The CDR3 DNA reads TGTGCCAGCAGTTTGAACAGGTTGAATCAGCCCCAGCATTTT.

The chain has TRBV6-1 and TRBJ1-1, with D perhaps TRBD1 (5 bases). The CDR3 length is 11 residues. The V and J ends lost 5 bases and 11 bases respectively, with 12 bases between them. CDR1 is MNHNS and CDR2 is SASEGT in the germline V gene. The CDR3 DNA follows: TGTGCCAGCAGTCTTCAGGGCCCGGCTTTCTTT. It translates to CASSLQGPAFF.

The rearrangement joins TRBV28 to TRBJ2-5; 7 nucleotides agree with TRBD1. J was trimmed by 5 bases and V by 3 bases; bases with no gene match: 3. CDR1 and CDR2 (germline): MDHEN, SYDVKM. The CDR3 covers 13 residues. The CDR3 is CASSLLQGETQYF. Here the CDR3 DNA reads TGTGCCAGCAGTTTGTTACAGGGGGAGACCCAGTACTTC.

The chain couples TRBV28 to TRBJ1-2; TRBD1 matches 9 bases. V gave up 6 bases and J gave up 2 bases; unmatched junction bases: 4. Germline lookup yields CDR1 MDHEN and CDR2 SYDVKM. The CDR3 has 14 amino acids. The chain's CDR3 is CASRRQGGNYGYTF. For the CDR3, the DNA is TGTGCCAGCAGACGACAGGGGGGAAACTATGGCTACACCTTC.

This chain's CDR3 is CSVRDRDYGYTF. The CDR3 bases are TGCAGCGTACGGGACAGAGACTATGGCTACACCTTC. This chain connects TRBV29-1 to TRBJ1-2; 7 positions match TRBD1. Unmatched junction bases numbered 4, after V lost 6 bases and J lost 3 bases. The CDR3 is 12 amino acids. The germline CDR1 and CDR2 sequences are SQVTM and ANQGSEA. The variable domain in full, with the rest retrieved from reference TRBV29-1 and TRBJ1-2, is SAVISQKPSRDICQRGTSLTIQCQVDSQVTMMFWYRQQPGQSLTLIATANQGSEATYESGFVIDKFPISRPNLTFSTLTVSNMSPEDSSIYLCSVRDRDYGYTFGSGTRLTVV.

In nucleotides, the CDR3 is TGCGCCAGCAGCACTGGACAGGATAATGAAAAACTGTTTTTT. Its protein product is CASSTGQDNEKLFF. The chain uses TRBV5-1 and TRBJ1-4, with 7 bases lining up with TRBD1. Germline-derived CDR1 and CDR2 are SGHRS and YFSETQ. With 4 bases clipped from V and 4 bases from J, the junction kept 4 bases outside the gene matches. This CDR3 comprises 14 residues. Looking up the rest from reference TRBV5-1 and TRBJ1-4 gives the full variable domain: KAGVTQTPRYLIKTRGQQVTLSCSPISGHRSVSWYQQTPGQGLQFLFEYFSETQRNKGNFPGRFSGRQFSNSRSEMNVSTLELGDSALYLCASSTGQDNEKLFFGSGTQLSVL.

The CDR3 nucleotides read TGTGCCAGCAGCTTCGATAGCTCTAGCACAGATACGCAGTATTTT. Translating gives CASSFDSSSTDTQYF. V usage is TRBV9 and J usage is TRBJ2-3; D remains unclear. Germline values: CDR1 SGDLS, CDR2 YYNGEE. V was pared by 4 bases and J by 0 bases, with 12 bases between. The CDR3 is 15 residues long.

This chain links TRBV5-3 with TRBJ2-3; TRBD2 matches 12 bases. TRBV5-3 is assigned to the ORF class and has an uncertain function. This CDR3 is 18 amino acids long. The V gene end was trimmed by 4 bases and the J gene end by 3 bases; junction bases not matched to a gene: 12. CDR3 sequence (DNA): TGTGCCAGAAGCCCCCGACTAGCGGGAGTGTTTAGAACAGATACGCAGTATTTT. Translating it yields CARSPRLAGVFRTDTQYF.

The rearrangement links TRBV11-2 to TRBJ2-3, with 7 nucleotides matching TRBD2. Germline V CDR1 and CDR2: SGHAT, FQNNGV. The CDR3 is 15 residues long. V lost 3 bases to trimming and J lost 1 base; unmatched junction nucleotides: 4. The CDR3 nucleotides read TGTGCCAGCAGCTTGGGGGGGGGAGGCACAGATACGCAGTATTTT. Translated: CASSLGGGGTDTQYF.

V usage is TRBV9 and J usage is TRBJ2-2; 11 positions agree with TRBD2. Trimming cost V 3 bases and J 6 bases; bases outside gene matches: 13. The CDR3 spans 18 residues. Germline V CDR1 and CDR2: SGDLS, YYNGEE. This CDR3 is CASSAETRLAGLPGELFF. CDR3 sequence (DNA): TGTGCCAGCAGCGCCGAGACCCGACTAGCGGGGCTGCCCGGGGAGCTGTTTTTT.